The 24 T cell receptor beta chains below were found in one sample sequenced in a study of T cell responses to AZD1222 COVID-19 vaccine. Assay used: immunoSEQ multiplex PCR; TCRdb lists only in-frame clones, some missing. There are fewer than 250,000 clones in the sample; more than 85% occur only once, and 1% lies in the top ten. The material sequenced was peripheral blood, taken on day 0 of MenACWY control vaccination. All receptors derive from an adult in good health.

J is TRBJ2-6 and V is TRBV6-2 or TRBV6-3; D is undetermined. The V gene lost 2 bases and the J gene lost 0 bases, with 5 bases spanning the gap. Germline V gives CDR1 MNHEY, CDR2 SVGEGT. CDR3 length: 15 amino acids. The CDR3 here is CASSYAGSGANVLTF. CDR3 nucleotides: TGTGCCAGCAGTTACGCCGGCTCTGGGGCCAACGTCCTGACTTTC.

The V and J genes are TRBV15 and TRBJ2-5, with 9 bases lining up with TRBD2. Losses at the gene ends were 0 bases for V and 3 bases for J; bases not matched to a gene: 5. The CDR3 loop spans 16 amino acids. Germline loops: CDR1 LNHNV, CDR2 YYDKDF (reference sequence). CDR3 region: CATSRDRAGGKETQYF. CDR3 sequence (DNA): TGTGCCACCAGCAGAGACCGAGCGGGGGGAAAAGAGACCCAGTACTTC.

This chain joins TRBV4-2 and TRBJ1-4; D gene unclear. Germline V gene lookup returns CDR1 LGHNA and CDR2 YNFKEQ. With 1 base removed from V and 3 bases from J, the gap between germline ends came to 9 bases. The CDR3 sequence is 15 residues long. CDR3 nucleotides: TGTGCCAGCAGCCAAGTATACCATTCTAATGAAAAACTGTTTTTT. This gives the protein CASSQVYHSNEKLFF.

The chain combines TRBV30 with TRBJ1-2; D unclear. There are 14 residues in the CDR3. The V and J ends lost 1 base and 0 bases respectively, with 9 bases between them. Looked up from germline, CDR1 is GTSNPN and CDR2 is SVGIG (reference sequence). CDR3 nucleotides: TGTGCCTGGAGTGGTGCAGCAACTAACTATGGCTACACCTTC. Protein product: CAWSGAATNYGYTF.

The chain uses TRBV3-1 (or the pseudogene TRBV3-2) and TRBJ2-7, with 7 bases identical to TRBD1. This CDR3 contains 15 residues. J was trimmed by 0 bases and V by 1 base; bases with no gene match: 3. CDR1 and CDR2 (germline): LGHDT, YNNKEL (reference sequence). CDR3 in DNA: TGTGCCAGCAGCCAAGGGTGGGACAGCTCCTACGAGCAGTACTTC. It encodes CASSQGWDSSYEQYF.

The chain couples TRBV5-1 to TRBJ1-1; D is perhaps TRBD1 (6 bases). CDR1 is SGHRS and CDR2 is YFSETQ in the germline V gene. The germline V and J ends were trimmed by 7 bases and 2 bases, with 21 bases remaining between them. The CDR3 consists of 16 residues. The CDR3 region has the DNA TGCGCCAGCGGATCAAAACAGGGAAAACGAAACACTGAAGCTTTCTTT. Protein: CASGSKQGKRNTEAFF.

The J gene is TRBJ2-2, the V gene TRBV7-3; TRBD2 matches 11 bases. This CDR3 has 18 residues. Germline V gives CDR1 SGHTA, CDR2 FQGTGA. V dropped 1 base and J dropped 4; count of bases not matched to a gene: 8. CDR3 bases: TGTGCCAGCAGCTTAATCGGAAGGACTAGCGGGTTCACCGGGGAGCTGTTTTTT. Encoded protein: CASSLIGRTSGFTGELFF.

The V and J genes are TRBV28 and TRBJ2-2; TRBD1 matches 8 bases. Germline loops: CDR1 MDHEN, CDR2 SYDVKM. J lost 3 bases, V lost 5 bases, and 5 bases had no gene match. This CDR3 region has 15 residues. This chain's CDR3 is CASSTTGAYTGELFF. CDR3 in DNA: TGTGCCAGCAGTACGACAGGGGCCTACACCGGGGAGCTGTTTTTT.

The CDR3 DNA follows: TGTGCCAGCAGCCAAGATCGGAGGTGGGGGGAAGAGACCCAGTACTTC. It translates to CASSQDRRWGEETQYF. The chain combines TRBV4-2 with TRBJ2-5, with TRBD2 as a possible D gene (6 bases). The ends were cut back, 0 bases at V and 3 bases at J, with 14 bases in the middle. The CDR3 runs to 16 residues. In germline, CDR1 is LGHNA, CDR2 YNFKEQ.

The chain couples TRBV5-1 to TRBJ2-2; 12 bases match TRBD2. Per germline, CDR1 SGHRS and CDR2 YFSETQ. J lost 3 bases, V lost 3 bases, and 3 bases had no gene match. The CDR3 loop spans 16 amino acids. The CDR3 DNA follows: TGCGCCAGCAGCTGGACTAGCGGGGTGGACACCGGGGAGCTGTTTTTT. Its protein is CASSWTSGVDTGELFF.

Sample share makes this clone medium-sized. V and J are TRBV6-6 and TRBJ1-2, with a tentative D call TRBD1 (5 bases). CDR3 length: 13 residues. Germline V gene lookup returns CDR1 MNHNY and CDR2 SVGAGI (reference sequence). The V end was cut by 11 bases, the J end by 3 bases, with 16 bases between. CDR3 region: CASGPPLDYGYTF. CDR3 nucleotide sequence: TGTGCCTCGGGGCCTCCTCTCGACTATGGCTACACCTTC.

The rearrangement links TRBV29-1 to TRBJ1-3; D remains ambiguous. The V gene's germline CDR1 is SQVTM and CDR2 ANQGSEA. V lost 2 bases to trimming and J lost 0 bases, with 2 bases between them. The CDR3 runs to 12 residues. CDR3 nucleotides: TGCAGCGTTGAACTCTCTGGAAACACCATATATTTT. Translation gives CSVELSGNTIYF.

The genes are TRBV5-6 and TRBJ1-2; 7 bases are shared with TRBD1. Looked up from germline, CDR1 is SGHDT and CDR2 is YYEEEE. The CDR3 sequence is 14 residues long. Trimming took 1 base from V and 2 from J; bases not matched to a gene: 2. Here the CDR3 DNA reads TGTGCCAGCAGCTTGAGACAGGGAAACTATGGCTACACCTTC. Its protein is CASSLRQGNYGYTF. The full variable domain, completed using reference TRBV5-6 and TRBJ1-2, is DAGVTQSPTHLIKTRGQQVTLRCSPKSGHDTVSWYQQALGQGPQFIFQYYEEEERQRGNFPDRFSGHQFPNYSSELNVNALLLGDSALYLCASSLRQGNYGYTFGSGTRLTVV.

This sequence joins TRBV7-6 and TRBJ1-6; 7 bases are a match to TRBD1. V lost 5 bases, J lost 10 bases, and 8 bases stayed unmatched. The length of the CDR3 is 14 residues. Germline CDR1 is SGHVS and CDR2 is FNYEAQ. CDR3 sequence reads: CASSLRTGDSPLHF. The CDR3, as DNA: TGTGCCAGCAGCCTGCGTACAGGGGACTCACCCCTCCACTTT.

The genes are TRBV11-2 and TRBJ2-7, with 10 bases fitting TRBD1. The CDR3 covers 14 residues. V was clipped by 5 bases and J by 5 bases; unmatched bases: 6. In germline, CDR1 is SGHAT, CDR2 FQNNGV. The CDR3 region has the DNA TGTGCCAGCAGCCTTGGGACAGGGGCGGACGAGCAGTACTTC. It specifies CASSLGTGADEQYF.

The CDR3 coding sequence is TGTGCCAGCAGCCGCGGGAGGACAGGGGTTCCGTACTTC. Protein: CASSRGRTGVPYF. The V call is TRBV3-1 (or the pseudogene TRBV3-2), the J call TRBJ2-4, with a tentative D call TRBD1 (9 bases). Germline V lookup: CDR1 LGHDT, CDR2 YNNKEL (reference sequence). V was cut by 4 bases and J by 15 bases, with 19 bases left in between. There are 13 residues in the CDR3.

This chain uses TRBV6-4 with TRBJ1-1; possible D gene TRBD1, 5 bases. Between the trimmed V and J ends, which lost 2 bases and 4 bases, there was a span of 14 bases. The CDR3 has 15 amino acids. Germline loops: CDR1 MRHNA, CDR2 SNTAGT. CDR3 DNA: TGTGCCAGCAGTGACCGTGGGGCCTCGGGCACTGAAGCTTTCTTT. Protein sequence: CASSDRGASGTEAFF.

The chain links TRBV3-1 (or the pseudogene TRBV3-2) to TRBJ1-4; D gene ambiguous. V was clipped by 2 bases and J by 6 bases, with 13 bases between them. Germline V gene lookup returns CDR1 LGHDT and CDR2 YNNKEL (reference sequence). There are 15 residues in the CDR3. CDR3 loop: CASSQPGRGDEKLFF. In nucleotides, the CDR3 is TGTGCCAGCAGCCAACCTGGACGGGGAGATGAAAAACTGTTTTTT.

This rearrangement joins TRBV11-2 to TRBJ2-1, with a possible D match to TRBD2 (5 bases). The V gene lost 4 bases and the J gene lost 5 bases, with 15 bases spanning the gap. The CDR3 sequence is 15 residues long. Germline V lookup: CDR1 SGHAT, CDR2 FQNNGV. CDR3 residues: CASSSLRGRNNEQFF. DNA of the CDR3: TGTGCCAGCAGCTCCCTTCGGGGAAGGAACAATGAGCAGTTCTTC.

This clone was observed once. This chain connects TRBV6-5 to TRBJ1-6; 7 bases fit TRBD1. With 0 bases clipped from V and 6 bases from J, the junction kept 5 bases outside the gene matches. Germline V gene data show CDR1 as MNHEY and CDR2 as SVGAGI. The CDR3 contains 16 residues. For the CDR3, the DNA is TGTGCCAGCAGTTACTCGTCACAGGGGACTAATTCACCCCTCCACTTT. Translated: CASSYSSQGTNSPLHF.

This chain connects TRBV19 to TRBJ1-2; unclear D gene. Germline V gene lookup returns CDR1 LNHDA and CDR2 SQIVND (reference sequence). The V end lost 1 base, the J end lost 0 bases, and 6 bases lay between the germline ends. The CDR3 has 14 amino acids. The CDR3 nucleotides read TGTGCCAGTAGTATAGGCATTTCTAACTATGGCTACACCTTC. Its translation is CASSIGISNYGYTF.

A word on this clone: The junction does not match germline at one end; this may be a read error. This sequence joins TRBV7-7 and TRBJ2-5, with 9 bases aligning to TRBD1. The CDR3 has 15 amino acids. Per the germline V gene, CDR1 is SSHAT and CDR2 is FNYEAQ (reference sequence). The CDR3 loop is CASSLGTGSQETQYF. Written as DNA, the CDR3 is TGTGCTAGCAGTCTCGGGACAGGGTCCCAAGAGACCCAGTACTTC.

This clone occurred once. The rearrangement links TRBV4-1 to TRBJ1-6, with D tentatively TRBD1 (6 bases). The V end lost 8 bases, the J end lost 5 bases, and 10 bases lay between the germline ends. In germline, CDR1 is MGHRA, CDR2 YSYEKL. The CDR3 contains 13 residues. In DNA, the CDR3 is TGCGCCAGCCGCGAGGGGGATAATTCACCCCTCCACTTT. Amino acid sequence: CASREGDNSPLHF.

This clone has only one observation. The chain couples TRBV11-2 to TRBJ2-5; no firm D call. The CDR3 is 14 amino acids. Between the trimmed V and J ends, which lost 5 bases and 3 bases, there was a span of 13 bases. Germline V gives CDR1 SGHAT, CDR2 FQNNGV. CDR3 nucleotides: TGTGCCAGCAGCACCCAACATTCCGAAGAGACCCAGTACTTC. It yields the protein CASSTQHSEETQYF.